These T cell receptor beta chains were read from a single sample in a study of cytomegalovirus exposure and HLA in healthy donors. Sequencing used immunoSEQ multiplex PCR; TCRdb keeps in-frame clones, though not all of them. The table records under 300,000 clones, 70% to 90% of them present only once. The sequenced sample consisted of PBMCs. The receptors stem from a woman in her sixties or seventies in good health and CMV-seropositive. CDR3s include the opening cysteine and the closing phenylalanine or tryptophan. A D gene is named only where the DNA matches it firmly. Clone size is shown for a subset of rows, as once, few, many or a class of expanded clone.

d_call | j_call | v_call | clone_size | cdr3_aa | cdr3_nt
TRBD1 | TRBJ1-2 | TRBV30 | - | CAWSDRGQWNPNYGYTF | TGTGCCTGGTCGGACAGGGGGCAATGGAATCCCAACTATGGCTACACCTTC
- | TRBJ2-1 | TRBV28 | - | CASSLTPSSYNEQFF | TGTGCCAGCAGTTTAACCCCGAGCTCCTACAATGAGCAGTTCTTC
- | TRBJ2-1 | TRBV4-1 | once | CASSQSGLKDNEQFF | TGCGCCAGCAGCCAATCCGGGTTAAAGGACAATGAGCAGTTCTTC
- | TRBJ1-1 | TRBV11-2 | - | CASSWQGRNTEAFF | TGTGCCAGCAGCTGGCAGGGCAGGAACACTGAAGCTTTCTTT
TRBD2 | TRBJ2-1 | TRBV4-2 | - | CASSQDRASGRSGEQLF | TGTGCCAGCAGCCAAGATAGGGCTAGCGGGAGATCGGGTGAGCAGCTCTTC
TRBD2 | TRBJ2-7 | TRBV13 | - | CASSSLPRQTSGVSYEQYF | TGTGCCAGCAGCTCCTTACCCCGGCAGACTAGCGGGGTCTCCTACGAGCAGTACTTC
TRBD1 | TRBJ1-1 | TRBV28 | - | CASSLRTGGLRGTFF | TGTGCCAGCAGTTTACGGACAGGGGGCCTCCGGGGAACTTTCTTT
TRBD2 | TRBJ2-1 | TRBV4-2 | many | CASSQVIGRVSTDSYNEQFF | TGTGCCAGCAGCCAAGTGATCGGGAGGGTCTCGACCGACTCCTACAATGAGCAGTTCTTC
- | TRBJ2-5 | TRBV5-1 | - | CASRSGGTGTQYF | TGCGCCAGCAGGAGCGGCGGAACGGGTACCCAGTACTTC
TRBD2 | TRBJ2-7 | TRBV27 | once | CASSLGGEQYF | TGTGCCAGCAGCCTCGGGGGGGAGCAGTACTTC
TRBD1 | TRBJ1-1 | TRBV27 | - | CASSWTGTNTEAFF | TGTGCCAGCAGCTGGACAGGGACGAACACTGAAGCTTTCTTT
TRBD1 | TRBJ2-2 | TRBV28 | - | CAGTANTGELFF | TGTGCCGGGACAGCAAACACCGGGGAGCTGTTTTTT
TRBD2 | TRBJ2-5 | TRBV5-1 | - | CASSLMLAGGEETQYF | TGCGCCAGCAGCTTGATGCTAGCGGGAGGCGAAGAGACCCAGTACTTC
- | TRBJ1-1 | TRBV29-1 | - | CSSSLGAMNTEAFF | TGCAGCTCATCGCTCGGAGCTATGAACACTGAAGCTTTCTTT
- | TRBJ2-1 | TRBV5-4 | - | CASSWDSSSYNEQFF | TGTGCCAGCAGCTGGGACTCTAGCTCCTACAATGAGCAGTTCTTC
- | TRBJ1-1 | TRBV5-1 | - | CASSFGNQGTEAFF | TGCGCCAGCAGCTTCGGAAACCAGGGGACTGAAGCTTTCTTT
TRBD1 | TRBJ1-1 | TRBV7-2 | - | CASSPPKGGPYEAFF | TGTGCCAGCAGCCCCCCTAAAGGGGGCCCGTATGAAGCTTTCTTT
TRBD1 | TRBJ1-1 | TRBV29-1 | - | CSADRGENTEAFF | TGCAGCGCCGACAGGGGAGAGAACACTGAAGCTTTCTTT
TRBD1 | TRBJ2-1 | TRBV2 | - | CASKRDRGPSFYNEQFF | TGTGCCAGCAAGAGGGACAGGGGGCCCTCTTTCTACAATGAGCAGTTCTTC
- | TRBJ1-2 | TRBV19 | - | CASSIQGDMSYGYTF | TGTGCCAGTAGTATACAGGGCGACATGAGCTATGGCTACACCTTC
- | TRBJ2-1 | TRBV7-9 | once | CASSLEPINNEQFF | TGTGCCAGCAGCTTAGAGCCTATCAACAATGAGCAGTTCTTC
TRBD2 | TRBJ2-2 | TRBV7-3 | - | CSSSPGLAGGTGELFF | TGTTCCAGCAGCCCGGGACTAGCGGGAGGCACCGGGGAGCTGTTTTTT
- | TRBJ1-2 | TRBV5-1 | - | CASSPLGAGYGYTF | TGCGCCAGCAGCCCCCTGGGGGCGGGCTATGGCTACACCTTC
TRBD2 | TRBJ2-1 | TRBV5-1 | - | CASRGRLAGGANEQFF | TGCGCCAGCAGAGGGCGGCTAGCGGGAGGCGCCAATGAGCAGTTCTTC
- | TRBJ2-7 | TRBV5-5 | - | CASNRGSLGSYEQYF | TGTGCCAGCAACCGCGGATCGTTGGGCTCCTACGAGCAGTACTTC
TRBD1 | TRBJ2-2 | TRBV28 | - | CASSLVGTGVYTGELFF | TGTGCCAGCAGTTTAGTGGGGACAGGAGTATACACCGGGGAGCTGTTTTTT
TRBD1 | TRBJ1-2 | TRBV28 | - | CASRLFSGTGDGYTF | TGTGCCAGCCGACTGTTTTCCGGGACAGGTGACGGCTACACCTTC
TRBD1 | TRBJ1-2 | TRBV19 | - | CASSSGQLNWKGYTF | TGTGCCAGTAGTTCGGGACAGCTGAATTGGAAAGGCTACACCTTC
- | TRBJ1-2 | TRBV5-4 | - | CASSLDGFGYTF | TGTGCCAGCAGCTTGGACGGTTTTGGCTACACCTTC
- | TRBJ2-5 | TRBV7-3 | - | CASSPDIGYQETQYF | TGTGCCAGCAGCCCGGACATCGGGTACCAAGAGACCCAGTACTTC
- | TRBJ2-2 | TRBV5-1 | - | CASRGPVTNTGELFF | TGCGCCAGCAGGGGGCCTGTGACAAACACCGGGGAGCTGTTTTTT
TRBD1 | TRBJ2-3 | TRBV7-6 | - | CASSSRQGPTADTQYF | TGTGCCAGCAGCTCCCGACAGGGGCCCACCGCGGATACGCAGTATTTT
- | TRBJ1-1 | TRBV18 | - | CASSPPTVPTEAFF | TGTGCCAGCTCACCACCCACAGTTCCCACTGAAGCTTTCTTT
- | TRBJ2-7 | TRBV21-1 | - | CASLSRDREPYEQYF | TGTGCCAGCTTAAGCCGGGACAGGGAGCCCTACGAGCAGTACTTC
- | TRBJ1-2 | TRBV27 | once | CASTPHGANGYTF | TGTGCCAGCACCCCACATGGGGCTAATGGCTACACCTTC
- | TRBJ1-1 | TRBV9 | - | CASSSTQNTEAFF | TGTGCCAGCAGCTCAACACAGAACACTGAAGCTTTCTTT
TRBD2 | TRBJ2-7 | TRBV5-1 | - | CASRPSGSYEQYF | TGCGCCAGCAGGCCTAGCGGCTCCTACGAGCAGTACTTC
TRBD2 | TRBJ2-3 | TRBV5-1 | - | CASSSGLAGGPWSTDTQYF | TGCGCCAGCAGCTCGGGACTAGCGGGAGGGCCGTGGAGCACAGATACGCAGTATTTT
TRBD1 | TRBJ2-7 | TRBV7-9 | - | CASSLSRGNIYEQYF | TGTGCCAGCAGCTTATCCAGGGGGAATATCTACGAGCAGTACTTC
TRBD2 | TRBJ2-1 | TRBV5-1 | - | CASSLRTSSYNEQFF | TGCGCCAGCAGCTTGCGGACTAGCTCCTACAATGAGCAGTTCTTC
- | TRBJ2-1 | TRBV19 | - | CASSIRGDYNEQFF | TGTGCCAGTAGTATTAGGGGTGATTACAATGAGCAGTTCTTC
TRBD1 | TRBJ2-7 | TRBV5-1 | - | CASTSDRAEQYF | TGCGCCAGTACCTCGGACAGGGCCGAGCAGTACTTC
TRBD1 | TRBJ2-7 | TRBV30 | - | CAWSHGQGEQYF | TGTGCCTGGAGCCACGGACAGGGCGAGCAGTACTTC
TRBD1 | TRBJ1-6 | TRBV5-6 | - | CASSYGTDYNSPLHF | TGTGCCAGCAGCTACGGGACAGACTATAATTCACCCCTCCACTTT
- | TRBJ1-1 | TRBV5-1 | - | CASSSNTLNTEAFF | TGCGCCAGCAGCTCGAATACACTGAACACTGAAGCTTTCTTT
TRBD1 | TRBJ2-7 | TRBV6-5 | few | CATKLPGQGPYEQYF | TGTGCCACCAAGTTACCGGGACAGGGGCCCTACGAGCAGTACTTC
- | TRBJ2-3 | TRBV28 | - | CASSSPISGPLSTDTQYF | TGTGCCAGCAGTTCCCCAATCAGCGGGCCACTCAGCACAGATACGCAGTATTTT
- | TRBJ2-3 | TRBV12-5 | - | CASGLVLGGVGADTQYF | TGTGCTAGTGGTTTGGTACTGGGGGGAGTAGGCGCAGATACGCAGTATTTT